One and the same sample provided the 6 T cell receptor beta chains below, sequenced in a study of cytomegalovirus exposure and HLA in healthy donors. PCR used 60 Vbeta primers and 13 Jbeta primers. Produced via immunoSEQ multiplex PCR; TCRdb's table is partial and in-frame only. Altogether roughly 130,000 clones are present, around 80% being singletons, with the ten largest covering approximately 1.8%. Sequencing was done on a sample of PBMCs. The origin of the receptors is a man aged 35-49 years in good health and CMV-seronegative.

The chain links TRBV2 to TRBJ2-2; the match to TRBD2 covers 8 bases. Germline V lookup: CDR1 SNHLY, CDR2 FYNNEI. This CDR3 spans 16 amino acids. V shed 0 bases and J 7 bases; nucleotides not matched to a gene: 7. CDR3 nucleotide sequence: TGTGCCAGCAGTGAAGCTAACTACGGGACTAGCGGGGAGCTGTTTTTT. Encoded protein: CASSEANYGTSGELFF.

V gene TRBV30 combines with J gene TRBJ2-4, with D perhaps TRBD2 (6 bases). There are 12 residues in the CDR3. Trimming removed 0 bases at V and 7 bases at J, with 7 bases between. In germline, CDR1 is GTSNPN, CDR2 SVGIG (reference sequence). CDR3: CAWSVGGNIQYF. Written as DNA, the CDR3 is TGTGCCTGGAGTGTTGGAGGGAACATTCAGTACTTC.

In its sample, this clone was seen once. This chain joins TRBV7-8 and TRBJ2-1, with 7 bases fitting TRBD2. With V trimmed by 2 bases and J by 5 bases, 9 bases remained unmatched. This CDR3 has 16 amino acids. Germline V gives CDR1 SGHVS, CDR2 FQNEAQ. CDR3 sequence: CASSLSILAKHNEQFF. Written as DNA, the CDR3 is TGTGCCAGCAGCTTATCGATACTAGCGAAGCACAATGAGCAGTTCTTC.

The chain combines TRBV4-2 with TRBJ2-5; TRBD1 matches at 9 bases. The CDR3 is made up of 16 amino acids. J gave up 5 bases and V 0 bases, and 7 bases lay outside the gene matches. Germline CDR1 is LGHNA and CDR2 is YNFKEQ. In nucleotides, the CDR3 is TGTGCCAGCAGCCAAGAACCGGGACAGGGATGGGAGACCCAGTACTTC. Protein sequence: CASSQEPGQGWETQYF.

The chain has TRBV7-9 and TRBJ2-2; TRBD1 agrees at 9 bases. CDR1 and CDR2 (germline): SEHNR, FQNEAQ (reference sequence). The CDR3 sequence is 19 residues long. The junction had 17 bases not matched to a gene; V was cut back by 2 bases and J by 7 bases. The CDR3 sequence is CASSLSSPGTGLAGGELFF. As DNA, the CDR3 is TGTGCCAGCAGCTTATCTTCTCCCGGGACAGGGCTGGCAGGCGGGGAGCTGTTTTTT.

The J gene is TRBJ2-6, the V gene TRBV15; TRBD2 agrees at 11 bases. V was pared by 3 bases and J by 0 bases, with 4 bases of the junction left unmatched. This CDR3 has 18 amino acids. The V gene's germline CDR1 is LNHNV and CDR2 YYDKDF (reference sequence). Here the CDR3 reads CATSRRLAGNSGANVLTF. The DNA for the CDR3 is TGTGCCACCAGCAGGCGACTAGCGGGGAACTCTGGGGCCAACGTCCTGACTTTC. Full variable domain (rest looked up from reference TRBV15 and TRBJ2-6): DAMVIQNPRYQVTQFGKPVTLSCSQTLNHNVMYWYQQKSSQAPKLLFHYYDKDFNNEADTPDNFQSRRPNTSFCFLDIRSPGLGDTAMYLCATSRRLAGNSGANVLTFGAGSRLTVL.